This T cell receptor (beta chain) originates from a study of OX40 agonist ivuxolimab in advanced cancers. Study details: Cancers in dose escalation were hepatocellular, melanoma, renal cell and head and neck. Mean age around 60 years, range about 20 to 85; nearly 85% male.

Germline CDR1 MNHNS, CDR2 SASEGT. Trimming took 0 bases from V and 1 from J, leaving 23 bases between them. This CDR3 is built from 20 residues. General study points: A proportion of nonresponders additionally exhibited low normalized T-cell clonal expansion. Doses of 0.1 to 3.0 mg/kg were accompanied by clonal expansion of CD4+ and CD8+ blood T cells by week 6.

Profiling relied on immunoSEQ multiplex PCR, and the TCRdb table lists in-frame clones only, not all of them. Of 60,000 to 90,000 clones in the sample, about 88% are singletons; the top ten hold about 0.4%. This clone showed up just once. What it recognizes is unknown. The rearrangement uses TRBV6-1 and TRBJ2-3, with a tentative D call TRBD2 (7 bases). Sequences were derived from CD4+ or CD8+ T cells sorted from blood, sampled in a trial of the OX40 agonist ivuxolimab. This clonotype was obtained from an adult with an advanced solid tumor such as melanoma, head and neck, liver or kidney cancer. CDR3 protein: CASSEASLRGGPPRTDTQYF. The CDR3 nucleotides are TGTGCCAGCAGTGAAGCCTCCTTGAGGGGGGGACCACCACGCACAGATACGCAGTATTTT.